Described below is a single T cell receptor (beta chain) sequence and its context. This clone occurred once. It lacks a known antigen. No qualities accompany the bases; no much larger clone lies one base away. Taken with the paper, the label for time point translates to: baseline before first vaccination. Vaccinee samples came from UK trials COV001 and COV002, including a single-blind randomized controlled phase 2/3 trial of AZD1222 (ChAdOx1 nCoV-19) in healthy adults. For TCRbeta chain sequencing, PBMC samples were collected from trial participants at day 0 and at day 28 after the second dose. This sample is part of a study of T cell responses to AZD1222 COVID-19 vaccine (dated by TCRdb to 2020 to 2023). For the study in its entirety: Because spike-specific TCR depth and breadth did not differ between the two schedules, AZD1222 recipients who got a second dose at roughly 4 weeks were pooled with those who got a second dose at roughly 12 weeks. TCR sequencing covered some 250 trial participants: 207 given two doses of AZD1222 and about 26 given two doses of MenACWY control vaccine. Trial participants were enrolled by age into subgroups of 18-55, 56-69 and 70-plus years, and around 150, 28 and 57 TCR-sequenced participants, respectively, were included in these subgroups. The paper's findings and limits, for the study overall: Spike-specific TCR breadth and depth rose significantly after two AZD1222 doses compared with day 0 and with MenACWY recipients. Because no day 14 peak-response samples were available, the repertoires could be characterized only after the peak T cell response. Conclusions about previously exposed vaccinees are limited because only five to seven AZD1222 recipients were SARS-CoV-2 seropositive at baseline. In the small 56-69-year group, the increase in depth fell short of significance, most likely because of low power. The vaccine-associated CD4 TCRs covered the entire spike protein, and the dominant responses fell in regions 160-218 and 743-854. Nearly half of unique spike-specific TCRs reportedly recognized epitopes outside regions mutated in the B.1.351 and B.1.1.7 variants. Participants were mostly white British and included more females than males, and it was suggested by the authors that clonal diversity may have been underestimated.

The CDR3 regions of human TCRbeta chains were analyzed by immunosequencing. The study's own analysis went as follows. TCRs in the repertoires were compared against a reference library of SARS-CoV-2-specific TCRs that had been generated with the MIRA antigen-specificity platform. Breadth was defined as the fraction of unique TCRs that were SARS-CoV-2-associated, and depth was defined as the fraction of total T cells that were SARS-CoV-2-associated. Using the MIRA data, every spike-specific TCR was mapped to the spike region that the TCR reacted to and assigned to either a CD4 or a CD8 class. Log10-transformed breadth and depth values were compared by one-way ANOVA with Sidak's multiple comparisons tests. In TCRdb, the immuneACCESS table is reduced to in-frame sequences with V and J assigned. These tables do not hold every clone; where another copy was compared, an unresolved V gene accounts for under half, and the others remain unexplained. The V and J calls and the clone size are those of that table, but D and trimming were determined from the DNA. This sample comprises about 150,000 clones, approximately 90% of them detected only once. The top ten hold 3% to 3.5% of the sample.

The TCR was taken from an adult in good health. Sequences were derived from peripheral blood, sampled on day 0 of AZD1222 vaccination.

The CDR3 region: CASSTEQGRSTEAFF. In nucleotide form, the sequence is TGTGCCAGCAGCACGGAGCAGGGTAGGAGCACTGAAGCTTTCTTT. The chain is made from TRBV5-8 and TRBJ1-1; 5 matching bases give a weak D call of TRBD1. Including cysteine and phenylalanine, the CDR3 has 15 amino acids. The retained sequence is limited to the CDR3, 45 bases, with the frame set at the first base. V is clipped by 4 bases and J by 4 bases, and the sequence between their germline boundaries is 17 bases long. Via the germline V gene, CDR1 is SGHTS and CDR2 YDEGEE.